Listed here are 21 T cell receptor beta chains from one sample, sequenced in a study of blood T cell repertoires in COVID-19. Measured with immunoSEQ multiplex PCR; TCRdb has only the in-frame clones, and not every one. The sample lists 200,000 to 250,000 clones, over 75% seen once, with about 2.5% in the top ten. Sequencing input: peripheral blood. The receptors were sampled from a woman between 65 and 79 years old with COVID-19, enrolled during active disease.

The J gene is TRBJ1-6, the V gene TRBV6-1; no clear D gene. CDR1 is MNHNS, CDR2 SASEGT, per germline. Trimming took off 2 bases at V and 0 bases at J, with 8 bases between the two ends. The CDR3 length is 16 residues. CDR3 in amino acids: CASSELGSSYNSPLHF. CDR3 DNA sequence: TGTGCCAGCAGTGAACTTGGGAGCTCCTATAATTCACCCCTCCACTTT.

The count of this clone is one. J is TRBJ2-5 and V is TRBV7-2, with D maybe TRBD2 (6 bases). The CDR3 spans 15 residues. The V end was cut by 5 bases, the J end by 1 base, with 14 bases between. The germline V gene has CDR1 SGHTA and CDR2 FQGNSA. The CDR3 protein is CASSPYGTVQETQYF. The CDR3 DNA is TGTGCCAGCAGCCCCTACGGGACTGTCCAAGAGACCCAGTACTTC.

The rearrangement uses TRBV10-3 and TRBJ2-5, with 10 bases matching TRBD2. The CDR3 is 17 residues long. Per the germline V gene, CDR1 is ENHRY and CDR2 is SYGVKD. The V gene end was trimmed by 0 bases and the J gene end by 3 bases; junction bases not matched to a gene: 7. CDR3: CAISESPSGRGKETQYF. CDR3 coding DNA: TGTGCCATCAGTGAGTCGCCTAGCGGGAGAGGGAAAGAGACCCAGTACTTC.

This chain uses TRBV6-1 with TRBJ1-5, with 10 bases fitting TRBD1. The germline CDR1 and CDR2 sequences are MNHNS and SASEGT. The ends lost 0 bases at V and 6 bases at J; junction bases unmatched: 2. This CDR3 spans 15 amino acids. DNA for the CDR3: TGTGCCAGCAGTGAAGCGACAGGGGGCGTTCAGCCCCAGCATTTT. This codes for CASSEATGGVQPQHF.

The chain carries TRBV11-2 and TRBJ2-4; D not resolved. Germline V lookup: CDR1 SGHAT, CDR2 FQNNGV. This CDR3 is 13 amino acids long. Trimming stripped 3 bases from V and 9 bases from J, with 12 bases between. CDR3 loop: CASSFGSTSIQYF. The CDR3 region has the DNA TGTGCCAGCAGCTTCGGGTCCACTTCCATTCAGTACTTC.

This CDR3 is CASALQGVVNYGYTF. In DNA form, the CDR3 reads TGCGCCAGTGCCCTACAGGGGGTAGTGAACTATGGCTACACCTTC. This chain links TRBV5-1 with TRBJ1-2; 8 bases match TRBD1. V was clipped by 8 bases and J by 2 bases; unmatched bases: 11. Germline lookup yields CDR1 SGHRS and CDR2 YFSETQ. This CDR3 is 15 amino acids long.

The chain carries TRBV24-1 and TRBJ2-2, with TRBD1 matching over 9 bases. Trimming took 0 bases from V and 2 from J; bases not matched to a gene: 3. The CDR3 runs 17 residues. Germline V gene sequence: CDR1 KGHDR, CDR2 SFDVKD. The CDR3 DNA reads TGTGCCACCAGTGATTTGGGGACAGGGCTAAACACCGGGGAGCTGTTTTTT. Translation gives CATSDLGTGLNTGELFF.

Here the CDR3 reads CASSADLAGRNEQFF. CDR3 DNA: TGCGCCAGCAGCGCCGATCTAGCGGGACGAAATGAGCAGTTCTTC. The J gene is TRBJ2-1, the V gene TRBV5-1; TRBD2 matches 9 bases. Germline CDR1 is SGHRS and CDR2 is YFSETQ. J lost 7 bases, V lost 4 bases, and 9 bases had no gene match. This CDR3 is 15 amino acids long.

The gene calls are TRBV19 and TRBJ1-6, with TRBD1 matching over 10 bases. CDR1 and CDR2 (germline): LNHDA, SQIVND (reference sequence). V lost 5 bases to trimming and J lost 0 bases; unmatched junction nucleotides: 4. The length of the CDR3 is 17 residues. For the CDR3, the DNA is TGTGCCAGTAGTTCGGGACAGGGGAGCTCCTATAATTCACCCCTCCACTTT. It codes for CASSSGQGSSYNSPLHF.

This rearrangement joins TRBV5-5 to TRBJ1-1, with D possibly TRBD1 on 6 matching bases. Germline V lookup: CDR1 SGHKS, CDR2 YYEKEE (reference sequence). This CDR3 has 18 residues. V gave up 3 bases and J gave up 0 bases, with 21 bases separating them. The CDR3 region is CASSWITWDNYMNTEAFF. Here the CDR3 DNA reads TGTGCCAGCAGCTGGATCACTTGGGACAATTATATGAACACTGAAGCTTTCTTT.

The table lists this clone with a count of one. The V gene is TRBV10-3, the J gene TRBJ1-1; D gene ambiguous. This CDR3 has 14 amino acids. Germline CDR1 and CDR2: ENHRY and SYGVKD. Trimming took off 4 bases at V and 1 base at J, with 10 bases between the two ends. CDR3: CAISVVAPNTEAFF. Written as DNA, the CDR3 is TGTGCCATCAGTGTCGTGGCTCCGAACACTGAAGCTTTCTTT.

For the CDR3, the DNA is TGCGCCAGCAGCCCGAGGCGGACAGGGGACACTGAAGCTTTCTTT. Residues: CASSPRRTGDTEAFF. The chain has TRBV4-3 and TRBJ1-1, with TRBD1 identical over 9 bases. The CDR3 has 15 residues. In germline, CDR1 is LGHNA, CDR2 YSLEER. The V gene end was trimmed by 4 bases and the J gene end by 3 bases; junction bases not matched to a gene: 6.

This clone has only a few counts. The chain has TRBV9 and TRBJ1-5; tentatively, D is TRBD1 (6 bases). Trimming cost V 2 bases and J 7 bases, with 16 bases left between them. Germline lookup yields CDR1 SGDLS and CDR2 YYNGEE. This CDR3 region has 15 residues. The CDR3 loop reads CASSVGTTGGQPQHF. The DNA of the CDR3 is TGTGCCAGCAGCGTGGGGACAACGGGAGGCCAGCCCCAGCATTTT.

V usage is TRBV3-1 (or the pseudogene TRBV3-2) and J usage is TRBJ1-1; 8 nucleotides agree with TRBD1. Germline V gene lookup returns CDR1 LGHDT and CDR2 YNNKEL (reference sequence). The CDR3 contains 13 residues. Germline trimming cut 9 bases from V and 6 bases from J; bases unmatched to any gene: 9. The chain's CDR3 is CASRGQGWSEAFF. The CDR3 DNA follows: TGTGCCAGTAGAGGACAGGGCTGGTCTGAAGCTTTCTTT.

The gene calls are TRBV18 and TRBJ2-4; 12 bases map to TRBD2. This CDR3 comprises 17 residues. V trimming: 3 bases; J trimming: 8 bases; junction bases outside the gene matches: 11. In germline, CDR1 is KGHSH, CDR2 LQKENI. The CDR3: CASSPAGLAGLRDIQYF. CDR3 nucleotides: TGTGCCAGCTCACCTGCGGGACTAGCGGGTCTTAGGGACATTCAGTACTTC.

This clone was found a few times. The V call is TRBV6-6, the J call TRBJ1-1, with D unclear. V dropped 7 bases and J dropped 1 base, with 10 bases sitting between them. The CDR3 is 13 residues long. In germline, CDR1 is MNHNY, CDR2 SVGAGI (reference sequence). The CDR3: CASTLDKNTEAFF. CDR3 nucleotides: TGTGCCAGCACCCTCGACAAGAACACTGAAGCTTTCTTT.

The rearrangement joins TRBV6-1 to TRBJ1-5; D uncertain. Trimming pared 1 base from V and 11 bases from J, leaving 6 bases between. This CDR3 has 11 amino acids. CDR1 is MNHNS, CDR2 SASEGT, per germline. CDR3 protein: CASSEVAAQHF. The CDR3 nucleotides read TGTGCCAGCAGTGAAGTTGCGGCCCAGCATTTT.

V gene TRBV5-1 combines with J gene TRBJ1-2; D not certain. CDR1 and CDR2 (germline): SGHRS, YFSETQ. The CDR3 consists of 13 residues. Deletions cut 2 bases from V and 5 bases from J, with 10 bases between. The CDR3 DNA reads as TGCGCCAGCAGCTTTACGGCAGGTTATGGCTACACCTTC. This translates into CASSFTAGYGYTF.

This clone is a singleton in its sample. This sequence joins TRBV5-5 and TRBJ1-1; no clear D gene. CDR1 and CDR2 from the germline V gene are SGHKS and YYEKEE (reference sequence). The CDR3 has 13 residues. V dropped 4 bases and J dropped 3 bases, with 10 bases sitting between them. In DNA form, the CDR3 reads TGTGCCAGCAGCGGGTCCGGGGACACTGAAGCTTTCTTT. Translation: CASSGSGDTEAFF. The full variable domain, completed using reference TRBV5-5 and TRBJ1-1, is DAGVTQSPTHLIKTRGQQVTLRCSPISGHKSVSWYQQVLGQGPQFIFQYYEKEERGRGNFPDRFSARQFPNYSSELNVNALLLGDSALYLCASSGSGDTEAFFGQGTRLTVV.

This clone has just one count. The rearrangement links TRBV19 to TRBJ1-6, with 7 bases fitting TRBD1. With 5 bases clipped from V and 9 bases from J, the junction kept 7 bases outside the gene matches. The CDR3 has 14 amino acids. Germline CDR1 reads LNHDA; CDR2 reads SQIVND (reference sequence). DNA for the CDR3: TGTGCCAGTAGTTTGACAGGGCGTTCTTCACCCCTCCACTTT. This encodes CASSLTGRSSPLHF.

CDR3 amino acids: CASSPGQGIGSPLHF. The CDR3 coding sequence is TGTGCCAGCAGTCCCGGACAGGGGATCGGTTCACCCCTCCACTTT. The chain carries TRBV2 and TRBJ1-6, with 9 bases matching TRBD1. The CDR3 length is 15 residues. V trimming: 5 bases; J trimming: 9 bases; junction bases outside the gene matches: 8. Per the germline V gene, CDR1 is SNHLY and CDR2 is FYNNEI.